This entry features one TCR beta chain sequence. Its antigen is not identified. The sample originates from a study of T cell responses to AZD1222 COVID-19 vaccine. In germline, CDR1 is MNHEY, CDR2 SVGEGT. CDR3 length equals 16 residues. V shed 5 bases, J shed 2 bases, and the junction held 11 bases outside the gene matches. Study-level points and caveats: Clonal diversity may have been underestimated in mostly white British donors. Spike-spanning, vaccine-associated CD4 TCRs were dominant at 160-218 and 743-854.

Here immunoSEQ multiplex PCR was the method, and the copy in TCRdb shows in-frame clones only, minus some. The sample consists of 170,000 or so clones, around nine tenths of them appearing once. The TCR sequence derives from an adult in good health. This specimen was peripheral blood, taken on day 0 of AZD1222 vaccination. The chain joins TRBV6-2 or TRBV6-3 to TRBJ2-7; 8 bases line up with TRBD1. Written as DNA, the CDR3 is TGTGCCAGCAGTCTCGGGCAGGGGGCTTGGACCTACGAGCAGTACTTC. This gives the protein CASSLGQGAWTYEQYF.